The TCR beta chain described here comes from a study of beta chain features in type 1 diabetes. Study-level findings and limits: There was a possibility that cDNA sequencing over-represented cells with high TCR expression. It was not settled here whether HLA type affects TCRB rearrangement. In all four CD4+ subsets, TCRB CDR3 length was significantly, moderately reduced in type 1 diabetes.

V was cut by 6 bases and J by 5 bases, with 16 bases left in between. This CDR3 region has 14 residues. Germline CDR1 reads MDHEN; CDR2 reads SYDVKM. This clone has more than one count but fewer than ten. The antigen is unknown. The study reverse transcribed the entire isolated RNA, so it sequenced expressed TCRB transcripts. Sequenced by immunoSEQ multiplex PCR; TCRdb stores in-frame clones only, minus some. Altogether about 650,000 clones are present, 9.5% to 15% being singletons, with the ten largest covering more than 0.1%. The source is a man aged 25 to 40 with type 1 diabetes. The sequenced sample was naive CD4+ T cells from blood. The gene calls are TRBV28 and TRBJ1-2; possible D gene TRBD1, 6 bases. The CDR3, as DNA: TGTGCCAGCAGGTCCCCTAGCCAGGGGTATGGCTACACCTTC. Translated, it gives CASRSPSQGYGYTF.